This T cell receptor beta chain originates from a study of cytotoxic CD8 clonotypes in ibrutinib-treated CLL. Study-wide points: Under treatment, the uncommon public clonotypes either contracted or remained stable. Rising at ibrutinib response, clonality subsequently fell back toward baseline at progression.

The CDR3 totals 15 residues. Germline V CDR1 and CDR2: LGHNT, FRNRAP. V shed 7 bases and J shed 6 bases, with 18 bases lying between them. TCRdb keeps only in-frame clones here, not all; method: immunoSEQ multiplex PCR. The sample contains fewer than 150,000 clones, approximately 81% of which appear only once. Comments on this clone: As yet, its antigen is unknown.

The chain combines TRBV12-5 with TRBJ2-2; tentatively, D is TRBD2 (5 bases). The TCR comes from a human donor with chronic lymphocytic leukemia. The sequences come from PBMCs, collected after 24 months of ibrutinib treatment. The CDR3 region has the DNA TGTGCTAGTGCCTCCGCACGGTCGGAGGCCGGGGAGCTGTTTTTT. Translated: CASASARSEAGELFF.